This T cell receptor beta chain was sequenced during a study of T-cell memory formation after mild COVID-19. The CDR3 covers 12 residues. Germline assignment: CDR1 ENHRY and CDR2 SYGVKD. V lost 2 bases and J lost 4, with 4 bases in between. This clonotype was recorded a few times. Employing constant-segment primers, 5'RACE generated TCR alpha and TCR beta cDNA libraries bearing sample barcodes and UMIs. TCRdb re-derived calls from the 5' RACE reads in MiXCR, one entry per CDR3 protein. The sample holds 350,000 to 500,000 distinct CDR3 sequences, approximately 18% seen once. The V gene is TRBV10-3, the J gene TRBJ2-3; D remains unclear. This clonotype was sampled from a man between 18 and 35 years old who had mild COVID-19 (a few samples of this study predate the infection). Cell type and time point are not known. Sequenced material: PBMCs or a T cell subset sorted from them (not recorded which). The CDR3 DNA follows: TGTGCCATCAGTGAGGCTGCAGATACGCAGTATTTT. Amino acid sequence: CAISEAADTQYF.